Listed below are T cell receptor beta chains from one sample, sequenced in a study of PD-1 blockade in classical Hodgkin lymphoma. Profiling relied on immunoSEQ multiplex PCR, and the TCRdb table lists in-frame clones only, not all of them. The table has about 98,000 clones, 80% to 90% seen once. The source was peripheral blood mononuclear cells (PBMCs), collected before the second cycle of nivolumab. The receptors come from a human donor with classical Hodgkin lymphoma. Each CDR3 is given with its conserved first and last residue. Fields, in order: clone size, J gene, V gene, D gene, CDR3 protein, CDR3 DNA. A D gene is named only where the DNA matches it firmly. Some rows have no size entry. The others give once, few or many, or a class for an expanded clone.

. TRBJ2-3 TRBV5-1 TRBD2 CASRLAGGLDTQYF TGCGCCAGCAGACTAGCGGGAGGGTTGGATACGCAGTATTTT
. TRBJ1-2 TRBV5-6 . CASSWGPPGANYGYTF TGTGCCAGCAGCTGGGGGCCCCCCGGGGCAAACTATGGCTACACCTTC
. TRBJ2-5 TRBV9 TRBD2 CASSPWGGETQYF TGTGCCAGCAGCCCCTGGGGGGGGGAGACCCAGTACTTC
. TRBJ2-2 TRBV11-3 . CASSPGAGPNTGELFF TGTGCCAGCAGCCCCGGGGCAGGGCCCAACACCGGGGAGCTGTTTTTT
. TRBJ1-1 TRBV25-1 . CASKRGGNTEAFF TGTGCCAGCAAGAGGGGGGGGAACACTGAAGCTTTCTTT
. TRBJ2-7 TRBV28 . CASSLWSGPGNEQYF TGTGCCAGCAGTTTATGGTCGGGGCCGGGGAACGAGCAGTACTTC
once TRBJ2-5 TRBV21-1 . CASSKAGGQQETQYF TGTGCCAGCAGCAAAGCTGGGGGACAGCAAGAGACCCAGTACTTC
. TRBJ1-2 TRBV10-3 . CAIGWGGLYGYTF TGTGCCATCGGATGGGGGGGTCTCTATGGCTACACCTTC
. TRBJ2-1 TRBV5-6 . CASSLIGGGNNEQFF TGTGCCAGCAGCTTAATTGGAGGAGGGAACAATGAGCAGTTCTTC
. TRBJ1-2 TRBV11-2 TRBD1 CASSLNRDRVYGYTF TGTGCCAGCAGCCTCAACCGGGACAGGGTATATGGCTACACCTTC
. TRBJ1-4 TRBV29-1 TRBD1 CSVASTGGEKLFF TGCAGCGTTGCGAGCACAGGGGGCGAAAAACTGTTTTTT
. TRBJ2-1 TRBV5-1 . CASSLAKGFDEQFF TGCGCCAGCAGCTTGGCCAAGGGTTTCGATGAGCAGTTCTTC
once TRBJ2-2 TRBV4-1 . CASSQSKRAGTGELFF TGCGCCAGCAGCCAATCGAAGAGGGCCGGCACCGGGGAGCTGTTTTTT
. TRBJ1-5 TRBV6-1 . CASSESGQIQPQHF TGTGCCAGCAGTGAAAGTGGACAGATTCAGCCCCAGCATTTT